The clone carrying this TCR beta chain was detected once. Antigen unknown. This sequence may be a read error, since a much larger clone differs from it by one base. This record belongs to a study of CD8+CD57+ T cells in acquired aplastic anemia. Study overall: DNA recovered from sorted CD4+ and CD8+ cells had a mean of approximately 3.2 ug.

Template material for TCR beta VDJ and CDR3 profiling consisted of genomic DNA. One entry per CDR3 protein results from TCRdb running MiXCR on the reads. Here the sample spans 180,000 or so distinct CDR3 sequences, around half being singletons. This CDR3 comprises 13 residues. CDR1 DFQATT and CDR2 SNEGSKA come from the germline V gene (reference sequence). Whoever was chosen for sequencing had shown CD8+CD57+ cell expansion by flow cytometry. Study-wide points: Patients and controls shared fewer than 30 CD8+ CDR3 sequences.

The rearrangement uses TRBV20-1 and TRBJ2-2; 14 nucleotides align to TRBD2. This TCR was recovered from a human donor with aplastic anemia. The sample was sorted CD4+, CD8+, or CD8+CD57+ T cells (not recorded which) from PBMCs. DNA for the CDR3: TGCAATGGACTAGCGGGGGGCGCCGGGGAGCTGTTTTTT. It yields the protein CNGLAGGAGELFF.